These 11 T cell receptor beta chains were sequenced from one sample in a study of blood T cell repertoires in COVID-19. Profiled with immunoSEQ multiplex PCR; TCRdb holds only in-frame clones, not every one. The sample holds around 130,000 clones, 75% to 80% seen once. Sequenced material: peripheral blood. These receptors were obtained from a human donor in a cohort sampled during active COVID-19.

J is TRBJ1-1 and V is TRBV10-3, with 8 bases matching TRBD1. The CDR3 is 16 amino acids. Germline CDR1 is ENHRY and CDR2 is SYGVKD. V dropped 11 bases and J dropped 5; count of bases not matched to a gene: 19. CDR3 DNA sequence: TGTGCCGCCTCGCCGGGACAGGTGGGGGTGGGTACTGAAGCTTTCTTT. This gives the protein CAASPGQVGVGTEAFF.

The chain joins TRBV4-1 to TRBJ1-1; possible D gene TRBD1, 6 bases. V was trimmed by 1 base and J by 4 bases, leaving 16 bases between them. The CDR3 consists of 16 residues. CDR1 is MGHRA, CDR2 YSYEKL, per germline. CDR3 DNA: TGCGCCAGCAGCCAAGTCCCGGGACACCAAGGCACTGAAGCTTTCTTT. It translates to CASSQVPGHQGTEAFF.

This clone showed up just once. This sequence joins TRBV5-8 and TRBJ1-5, with D unclear. Germline CDR1 SGHTS, CDR2 YDEGEE. The CDR3 has 14 residues. The V and J ends lost 4 bases and 0 bases respectively, with 8 bases between them. This chain's CDR3 is CASSAVSSNQPQHF. The CDR3 region has the DNA TGTGCCAGCAGCGCGGTCAGTAGCAATCAGCCCCAGCATTTT.

The chain links TRBV5-4 to TRBJ1-1, with TRBD1 identical over 10 bases. The V gene's germline CDR1 is SGHNT and CDR2 YYREEE (reference sequence). V gave up 4 bases and J gave up 0 bases; unmatched junction bases: 9. The CDR3 is 17 amino acids. CDR3 coding DNA: TGTGCCAGCAGCAACGGACAGGGGGATACGATGAACACTGAAGCTTTCTTT. Its protein product is CASSNGQGDTMNTEAFF.

The V and J genes are TRBV27 and TRBJ2-7; maybe TRBD1 (6 bases). The CDR3 has 13 residues. The V end lost 6 bases, the J end lost 0 bases, and 9 bases lay between the germline ends. Germline CDR1 MNHEY, CDR2 SMNVEV (reference sequence). CDR3 in amino acids: CASRGDTSYEQYF. The CDR3 nucleotides read TGTGCCAGCAGGGGGGACACCTCCTACGAGCAGTACTTC.

The V call is TRBV11-2, the J call TRBJ1-1; perhaps TRBD1 as D (5 bases). Germline V lookup: CDR1 SGHAT, CDR2 FQNNGV. The CDR3 has 15 amino acids. V was shortened by 7 bases and J by 2 bases, with 17 bases between the two germline ends. The CDR3 region is CASTQGIYLNTEAFF. As DNA, the CDR3 is TGTGCCAGCACCCAGGGTATTTACCTAAACACTGAAGCTTTCTTT.

The chain combines TRBV5-6 with TRBJ2-1, with D perhaps TRBD2 (6 bases). V was shortened by 6 bases and J by 10 bases, with 20 bases between the two germline ends. In germline, CDR1 is SGHDT, CDR2 YYEEEE. The CDR3 length is 14 residues. As DNA, the CDR3 is TGTGCCAGCACCGGATCTGGGACTGTGAGAGAGCAGTTCTTC. Protein: CASTGSGTVREQFF. The full variable domain, its missing parts supplied by reference TRBV5-6 and TRBJ2-1, is DAGVTQSPTHLIKTRGQQVTLRCSPKSGHDTVSWYQQALGQGPQFIFQYYEEEERQRGNFPDRFSGHQFPNYSSELNVNALLLGDSALYLCASTGSGTVREQFFGPGTRLTVL.

This chain links TRBV6-1 with TRBJ1-1, with 8 bases fitting TRBD1. This CDR3 is built from 17 residues. Germline loops: CDR1 MNHNS, CDR2 SASEGT. J was trimmed by 5 bases and V by 2 bases; bases with no gene match: 13. In nucleotides, the CDR3 is TGTGCCAGCAGTGAAAAGGTCGTGACACAGGGGGGAACTGAAGCTTTCTTT. As protein: CASSEKVVTQGGTEAFF.

V usage is TRBV5-6 and J usage is TRBJ1-4, with 11 positions matching TRBD1. The CDR3 totals 16 residues. With V trimmed by 4 bases and J by 3 bases, 5 bases remained unmatched. Germline CDR1 and CDR2: SGHDT and YYEEEE. CDR3 nucleotide sequence: TGTGCCAGCAGCCCGGGACAGGGGGTACCTAATGAAAAACTGTTTTTT. This gives the protein CASSPGQGVPNEKLFF.

V gene TRBV15 combines with J gene TRBJ1-1; the D is unclear. CDR1 is LNHNV, CDR2 YYDKDF, per germline (reference sequence). The CDR3 has 13 residues. Trimming stripped 4 bases from V and 5 bases from J, with 11 bases between. This CDR3 is CATSISDGTEAFF. CDR3 nucleotides: TGTGCCACCAGCATTAGCGACGGTACTGAAGCTTTCTTT.

V is TRBV6-5 and J is TRBJ2-7; 9 bases are shared with TRBD1. The V and J ends lost 2 bases and 3 bases, in that order; junction bases with no gene match: 8. This CDR3 contains 16 residues. Germline CDR1 and CDR2: MNHEY and SVGAGI. This chain's CDR3 is CASSYRGTTGGYEQYF. The CDR3 nucleotides read TGTGCCAGCAGTTACCGAGGCACGACAGGGGGCTACGAGCAGTACTTC.